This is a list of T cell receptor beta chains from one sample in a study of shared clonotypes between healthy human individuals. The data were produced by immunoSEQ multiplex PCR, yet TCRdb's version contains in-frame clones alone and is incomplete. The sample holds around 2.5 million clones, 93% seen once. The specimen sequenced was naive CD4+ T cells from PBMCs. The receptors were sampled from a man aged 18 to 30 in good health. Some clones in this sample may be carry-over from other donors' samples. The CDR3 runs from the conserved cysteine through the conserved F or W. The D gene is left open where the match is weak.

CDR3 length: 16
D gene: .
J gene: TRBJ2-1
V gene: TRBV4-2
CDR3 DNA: TGTGCCAGCAGCCAAGAGCGTCCAATACTATACAATGAGCAGTTCTTC
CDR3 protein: CASSQERPILYNEQFF

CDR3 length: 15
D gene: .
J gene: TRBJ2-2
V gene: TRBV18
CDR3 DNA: TGTGCCAGCTCACCACCGGGGCGGGGAACCGGGGAGCTGTTTTTT
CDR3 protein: CASSPPGRGTGELFF

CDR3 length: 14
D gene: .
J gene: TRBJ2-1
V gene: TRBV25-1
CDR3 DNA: TGTGCCAGCAGCCCGGGGCTGACTTACAATGAGCAGTTCTTC
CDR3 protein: CASSPGLTYNEQFF

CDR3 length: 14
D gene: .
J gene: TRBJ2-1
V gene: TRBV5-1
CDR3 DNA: TGCGCCAGCAGCTGGGGGGCAGGGACCAATGAGCAGTTCTTC
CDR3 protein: CASSWGAGTNEQFF

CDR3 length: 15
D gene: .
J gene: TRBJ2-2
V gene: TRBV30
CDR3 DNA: TGTGCCTGGAGTGTACTGCCCGGGGGCCCCGGGGAGCTGTTTTTT
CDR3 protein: CAWSVLPGGPGELFF

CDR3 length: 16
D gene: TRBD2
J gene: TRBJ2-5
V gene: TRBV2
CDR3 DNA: TGTGCCAGCAGTGGCCGGGGAGGGAACCGGGGGGAGACCCAGTACTTC
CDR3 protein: CASSGRGGNRGETQYF

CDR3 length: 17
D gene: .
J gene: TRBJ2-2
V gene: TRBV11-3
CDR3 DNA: TGTGCCAGCAGCCCCCCGACGGGTGTTAACGAGGCCGGGGAGCTGTTTTTT
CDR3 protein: CASSPPTGVNEAGELFF

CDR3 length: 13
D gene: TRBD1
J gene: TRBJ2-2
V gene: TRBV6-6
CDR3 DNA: TGTGCCAGCATCGGGACAGTGTCCGGGGAGCTGTTTTTT
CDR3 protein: CASIGTVSGELFF

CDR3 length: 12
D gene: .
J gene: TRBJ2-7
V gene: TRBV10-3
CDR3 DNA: TGTGCCATCAGTGCCGACGGCTACGAGCAGTACTTC
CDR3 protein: CAISADGYEQYF

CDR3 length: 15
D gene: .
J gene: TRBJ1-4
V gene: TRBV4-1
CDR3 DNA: TGCGCCAGCAGCCAAGATCGGGGCAAAGATGAAAAACTGTTTTTT
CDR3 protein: CASSQDRGKDEKLFF

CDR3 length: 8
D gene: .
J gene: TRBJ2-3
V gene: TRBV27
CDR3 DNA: TGTGCCAGCAACCCTCCGAATTTT
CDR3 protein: CASNPPNF

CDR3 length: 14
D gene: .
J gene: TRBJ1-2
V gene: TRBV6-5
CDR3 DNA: TGTGCCAGCAGTTACGGGTCCGGCAACTATGGCTACACCTTC
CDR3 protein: CASSYGSGNYGYTF

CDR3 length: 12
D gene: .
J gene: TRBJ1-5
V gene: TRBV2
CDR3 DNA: TGTGCCAGCAGTGCTAACCCACAGCCCCAGCATTTT
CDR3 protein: CASSANPQPQHF

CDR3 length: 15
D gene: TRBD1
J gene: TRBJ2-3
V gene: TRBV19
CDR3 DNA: TGTGCCAGTAGTATAGCGGACAGGAGCACAGATACGCAGTATTTT
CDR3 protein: CASSIADRSTDTQYF

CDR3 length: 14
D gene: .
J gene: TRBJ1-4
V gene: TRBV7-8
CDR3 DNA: TGTGCCAGCAGCCCGGTGGGCGGCACTGAAAAACTGTTTTTT
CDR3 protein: CASSPVGGTEKLFF

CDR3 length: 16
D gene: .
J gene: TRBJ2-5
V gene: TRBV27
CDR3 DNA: TGTGCCAGCGGAAGCCTTTCTGGGTCCCTTCAAGAGACCCAGTACTTC
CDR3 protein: CASGSLSGSLQETQYF

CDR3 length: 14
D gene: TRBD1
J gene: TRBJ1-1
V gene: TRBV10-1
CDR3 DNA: TGCGCCAGCAGGGCCGGACAGGGGTCCACTGAAGCTTTCTTT
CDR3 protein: CASRAGQGSTEAFF

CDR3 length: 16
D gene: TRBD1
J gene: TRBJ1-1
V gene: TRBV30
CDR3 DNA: TGTGCCTGGACCCGAACAAACACAGGGGGCGCCGATGAAGCTTTCTTT
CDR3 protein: CAWTRTNTGGADEAFF

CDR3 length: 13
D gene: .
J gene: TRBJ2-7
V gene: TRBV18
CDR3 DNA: TGTGCCACCAGGAAAGGGAACTCCTACGAGCAGTACTTC
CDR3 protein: CATRKGNSYEQYF

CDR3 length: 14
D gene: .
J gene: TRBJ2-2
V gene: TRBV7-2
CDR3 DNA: TGTGCCAGCAGCTCCTACAGGGACACCGGGGAGCTGTTTTTT
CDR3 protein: CASSSYRDTGELFF